This T cell receptor beta chain was identified in a study of cytomegalovirus exposure and HLA in healthy donors (dated by TCRdb to about 2017). Notes on the research overall: An earlier analysis of several hundred of the donors reported about 300 Gb of sequence data and 95 million to 140 million unique TCR beta sequences obtained from around 170 million T cells. In an earlier analysis of a few hundred of the donors, high-throughput TCR beta sequencing was used to judge whether each TCR beta V gene segment behaved as functional or pseudogenic. The aim of the study was to test whether cataloging public T cell receptors could identify signatures of past pathogen exposure. Alongside the repertoire data, information on donor age, sex, ethnicity and CMV serostatus was compiled. Every repertoire in the discovery cohort had been generated on one and the same sequencing platform. Typing coverage varied by locus: about 629-630 donors for A, B, C, DRB1 and DQB1; roughly 500 for DQA1; more than 600 for DPA1; around 450 for DPB1. In addition to the first cohort of roughly 670 subjects, a separate validation cohort of over 90 different subjects was used. In the later analysis, no new phenotypic data were used to find candidate immune exposures; instead, reliance was placed on TCR beta sequences and their occurrence across donors. Of the 300 to 500 genotyped donors, roughly 76% were placed in the genetic ancestry cluster associated with self-reported Caucasian donors. To study patterns of TCR occurrence, a later analysis re-analyzed previously published TCR beta repertoires from under 750 donors and added high-resolution HLA genotyping. Five DR-DQ haplotypes were treated as single units for association and clustering because of strong linkage in the cohort. Using immunosequencing, the study profiled T cell repertoires from approximately 700 subjects and related those repertoires to cytomegalovirus serostatus. Across approximately 400 genotyped donors of the cohort, an average of 235,054 unique TCR beta nucleotide sequences per donor were sequenced, and about a sixth of those sequences were non-productive. Approximately 300 gigabases of sequencing data and approximately 92 million unique TCR sequences made up an early release that covered 640 HLA-typed donors. In a later genetic analysis, genome-wide SNP genotypes for about 55% of the roughly 700 donors were used, and that subset was treated as a discovery cohort. HLA typing covered class I and class II loci at four-digit resolution. To predict cytomegalovirus infection status, the study brought together high-throughput TCR immunosequencing, statistical association of individual TCRs with disease status, and machine learning. General study outcomes and caveats: A further reported finding was that TCR beta sequences accurately predicted the HLA-A and HLA-B alleles for most subjects in the first cohort. In a later analysis, 15,000 to 20,000 TCR beta sequences were associated with specific HLA alleles at a false discovery rate of 0.05. Because counts were too low, under 20 rarely observed V segments, including chromosome 9 orphons, were left out of the earlier analysis of 500 to 650 of the donors. Correlated functional status among segregating V segments might be attributable to linkage disequilibrium, but an unknown experimental factor could not be ruled out. Compared with the roughly 600-donor mean, donors in an Asian-associated ancestry cluster had fewer N-insertions in productive TCRs, according to a later genetic analysis. When HLA alleles, especially DR and DQ, strongly co-occurred, TCR associations were difficult to assign to individual alleles. In a later analysis, TCR association rates were found to vary across HLA loci, with the most associated TCRs seen for DRB1 alleles and the fewest for HLA-C alleles. Because HLA typing was unavailable for some donors at each locus, only the typed subset was used in association tests. In both the original and validation cohorts, the classifier was reported to diagnose cytomegalovirus status with high specificity and sensitivity. CMV serostatus was the only immune exposure information available for the cohort. In the study, approximately 150 TCR beta chains were listed as associated with cytomegalovirus. In a later analysis, HLA-associated TCR beta chains were found to be more clonally expanded and to have lower generation probabilities than equally common non-associated chains. A group of highly shared sequence variants was considered likely to be a technical artifact of the sequencing pipeline. Because the 87-base-pair reads could not distinguish some IMGT-functional V segments, including TRBV6-2 and TRBV6-3, those segments were excluded. In vitro tests confirmed that three of the cytomegalovirus-associated TCR beta chains recognize cytomegalovirus antigens. The authors suggested that the approach could potentially be extended to other disease states and immunological phenotypes. In a later analysis, several top co-occurrence clusters were reported to appear linked to parvovirus B19, influenza, CMV and Epstein-Barr virus. Broadly in line with IMGT annotations, most TCR beta V segments showed up in productive rearrangements about 87% or about 30% of the time in an earlier analysis of 587 of the donors. While some public TCRs were present in many individuals, most TCR sequences turned up only very rarely across donors. This cohort had only TCR beta chains sequenced, and the lack of alpha or paired-chain data limited which features could be detected. Most CMV-associated TCR beta chains appeared to be HLA-restricted in a later analysis, and the HLA associations seemed to be driven largely by CMV exposure. In a later genetic analysis, a missense DCLRE1C variant was associated with V-gene and J-gene trimming of TCR beta chains, and the association was replicated in an independent cohort. Roughly uniform sequencing depth across donors was assumed in presence/absence analyses, although this assumption may not hold.

The junction carries 17 bases between V and J, which are trimmed by 9 bases and 6 bases respectively. The CDR3, from cysteine to phenylalanine, totals 14 residues. Only CDR3 DNA is held: 42 bases, read in frame from base 1. According to the germline V gene, CDR1 reads MNHNS and CDR2 reads SASEGT. This clone was seen a handful of times. What this receptor recognizes is not known. It has no much larger one-base neighbor in the sample; base qualities were not kept. In total, roughly 670 healthy bone marrow donors made up the cohort. Cohort members were all nominally healthy when sampled, although unrecorded immune exposures were likely present. The donor tested CMV seropositive, placing the donor among the 250 to 300 seropositive members of the cohort. Each donor provided a peripheral blood sample, and peripheral blood mononuclear cells were used for TCR beta sequencing. The Qiagen DNeasy Blood Extraction Kit was used to extract genomic DNA from the blood cell samples.

Libraries were built with the immunoSEQ multiplex PCR assay. For the multiplex PCR, a mixture combining 60 forward primers for TCR Vbeta segments and 13 reverse primers for TCR Jbeta segments was used. The CDR3 region of rearranged TCR beta genes was amplified from genomic DNA by a multiplex PCR assay. The Illumina HiSeq System was used to sequence the amplified TCR beta libraries as 87-base-pair reads. In the original analysis: A later analysis tallied roughly 78 million unique TCR beta chains across the 610 or so repertoires, and some 10 million of those chains were shared by two or more donors. Raw reads were error-corrected and collapsed into unique sequences by a nearest-neighbor algorithm in which closely related sequences were merged to remove PCR and sequencing errors. V, D and J gene segments were assigned by aligning CDR3 sequences to IMGT reference sequences. Each retained sequence needed at least a six-nucleotide match to both a V gene segment and a J gene segment. Rearrangements were called productive when the CDR3 lacked stop codons and stayed in frame with V and J; all others were non-productive. CDR3 was defined according to IMGT convention as the region running from the second conserved V-encoded cysteine to the conserved J-encoded phenylalanine. Sequences without an unambiguous match to a single V gene segment were excluded from the earlier analysis of 587 of the donors. In an earlier analysis of more than 500 of the donors, a V segment was called functional when productive rearrangements were above 56.7%, and segregating when the standard deviation between donors exceeded 5%. A statistical classification framework was built to diagnose cytomegalovirus status from the catalog of TCR beta chain sequences. A later analysis assigned V and J genes by comparing TCR nucleotide sequences with IMGT/GENE-DB human TR gene sequences. Using the TCRdist pipeline, a later analysis assigned CDR3 sequences along with most-parsimonious VDJ recombination scenarios. In a later analysis, each TCR beta chain was defined by its CDR3 amino acid sequence together with its V-gene family, and reads lacking a unique V-gene family were excluded. To address suspected cross-contamination and a sequencing artifact, a later analysis removed 450 to 700 highly shared, low-generation-probability nucleotide sequences. A later analysis calculated a clonal expansion index for each public chain from normalized within-repertoire ranks of inferred template counts. In a later analysis, generation probabilities were computed with a VDJ recombination model fitted to out-of-frame rearrangements, and the resulting probabilities were checked against IGoR. In a later analysis, TCR-TCR, TCR-HLA and TCR-CMV co-occurrence was scored with hypergeometric tests, and a repertoire-size bias correction was applied to TCR pairs. False discovery rates were estimated in a later analysis by permuting HLA or CMV assignments 20 times. In a later analysis, co-occurring TCRs were grouped with DBSCAN, and TCRdist sequence similarity was added when clustering was performed within HLA-allele-positive subsets. For co-occurrence clustering, repertoires with fewer than 30,000 or more than 120,000 public chains were excluded, along with five repertoires with anomalous nucleotide sharing. The source is immuneACCESS, and TCRdb retained only in-frame sequences with V and J called. Part of the clones is not carried over; for the studies checked, unresolved V genes explain less than half of this, and the remainder is unexplained. V, J and clone size reflect that table, while D and trimming were determined from the DNA. This sample gives roughly 180,000 clones in total; just under 80% of them show up just once. The ten most abundant clones make up around 5.9% of the sample.

This sequence was found in a woman in her twenties or thirties in good health and CMV-seropositive. Sequencing input: PBMCs. The chain joins TRBV6-1 to TRBJ2-2; D gene: possibly TRBD1, on 6 matching bases. The nucleotides are TGTGCCAGTTCCACGGGACAACCATCCGGGGAGCTGTTTTTT. Translation gives CASSTGQPSGELFF.